This T cell receptor beta chain appears in the sequencing data of a study of post-analysis software for immune sequencing data (dated by TCRdb to 2014 to 2015). In the study overall: Recorded disease courses included relapsing-remitting, secondary progressive and progressive-relapsing multiple sclerosis, with some patients lacking subtype annotation. The patient repertoires were compared against approximately ten previously published healthy control repertoires obtained from donors aged about 6 to 28 years. A subset of samples was prepared in parallel using single-end sample barcoding, then pooled and co-amplified after Illumina adapter ligation. General findings and caveats noted by the study authors: The multiple sclerosis patient group was slightly younger than the control group. Normalized Chao1 diversity was significantly lower in multiple sclerosis patients than controls, suggesting substantial peripheral T-cell clonal expansion. When samples were clustered directly using the F measure, samples prepared in the same batch co-clustered strongly, which prompted a batch-effect correction.

TCR beta repertoires were profiled from peripheral blood of roughly 13 young patients with multiple sclerosis to demonstrate the VDJtools post-analysis software. The patients with multiple sclerosis were children and adolescents between about 6 and 15 years of age. As to this clonotype: Its antigen is currently not known. Per-base qualities were not stored, and no clone one base away is much larger.

The protocol used for the library was PCR. Sequencing used an Illumina HiSeq 2500. To reduce PCR and sequencing biases, unique molecular identifiers were incorporated into the TCR beta cDNA libraries. Roughly 500,000 cDNA molecules were obtained for every 1 to 10 million input T cells, so each molecule roughly corresponded to one T cell. The patient libraries were prepared and sequenced with the same protocol used for the earlier healthy control dataset. Samples belonging to the same batch were prepared together, multiplexed and sequenced on a shared HiSeq lane. In the source study's methods: Raw barcoded reads were processed with MIGEC, discarding single-read molecular identifier groups before consensus assembly and CDR3 extraction. Clonotype tables were post-analysed with VDJtools, normalizing diversity by down-sampling all datasets to the smallest sample size. In repertoire overlap clustering, CDR3 amino acid sequences, but not nucleotide sequences, were matched to correct batch-related cross-sample contamination. TCRdb trimmed public reads at Q25 via fastp, called clones via MiXCR and kept in-frame beta chains. Each entry is one CDR3 protein sequence, shown with its most common DNA and genes. The V and J calls come from TCRdb's annotation, not from the publication. The sample includes about 810,000 distinct CDR3 sequences, with around 53% observed a single time. The ten largest clones add up to roughly 4.4% of the sample.

Sequencing input: blood. The clonotype was recovered from a girl between 5 and 17 years old with multiple sclerosis.

The bases read TGCAGTGCTAGCGGAGTCACCTACAATGAGCAGTACTTC. Its coded protein is CSASGVTYNEQYF. The sequence joins TRBV20-1 to TRBJ2-1; confidence is insufficient to name the D gene. The J call is uncertain, as TRBJ2-7 better fits the DNA end. Per the germline V gene (reference sequence), DFQATT is the CDR1 and SNEGSKA is the CDR2. The CDR3 starts with the cysteine, ends with the phenylalanine, and has 13 residues. Only the CDR3 DNA is retained, 39 bases long and in frame from the first base.